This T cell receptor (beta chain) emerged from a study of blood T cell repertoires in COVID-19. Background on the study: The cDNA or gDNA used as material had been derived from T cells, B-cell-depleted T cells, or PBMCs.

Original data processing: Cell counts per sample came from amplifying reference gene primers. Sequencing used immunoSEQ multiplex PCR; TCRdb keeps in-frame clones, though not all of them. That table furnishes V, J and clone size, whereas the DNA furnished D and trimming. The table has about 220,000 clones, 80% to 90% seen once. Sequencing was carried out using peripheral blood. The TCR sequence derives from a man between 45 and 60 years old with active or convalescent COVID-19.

CDR3 DNA: TGTGCCAGCAGTCAAACTACCTGGGACAGCTACAATGAGCAGTTCTTC. Protein sequence: CASSQTTWDSYNEQFF. V gene TRBV27 combines with J gene TRBJ2-1, with TRBD1 matching 7 bases. The germline CDR1 and CDR2 sequences are MNHEY and SMNVEV (reference sequence). This CDR3 has 16 amino acids. The trim removed 5 bases at V and 3 bases at J, leaving 10 bases unmatched.